These T cell receptor beta chains were read from a single sample in a study of blood T cell repertoires in COVID-19. The repertoire was sequenced with immunoSEQ multiplex PCR; TCRdb's copy has only in-frame clones and lacks some. The table shows approximately 210,000 clones, with about 77% occurring only once. The specimen sequenced was PBMCs or T cells enriched from blood (not recorded which). The source is a woman aged 50 to 60 with acute COVID-19. The CDR3 runs from the conserved cysteine through the conserved F or W. The order of the fields is J gene, V gene, clone size, D gene, CDR3 DNA, CDR3 protein. The D gene is left open where the match is weak. Clone size appears in some rows only: once, few, many, or a class for an expanded clone.

>TRBJ1-2|TRBV5-1|-|-
TGCGCCAGCAGCTCGCCATCCGGGAGGATGACTGACTATGGCTACACCTTC
CASSSPSGRMTDYGYTF
>TRBJ2-5|TRBV16|-|TRBD2
TGTGCCAGCAGCCAATCTGCGGGGGGGCAAGAGACCCAGTACTTC
CASSQSAGGQETQYF
>TRBJ1-1|TRBV5-8|once|TRBD1
TGTGCCAGCAGCCGTCCGGACAGGGGGTATTGGGGGCGTTTT
CASSRPDRGYWGRF
>TRBJ2-1|TRBV6-5|-|TRBD2
TGTGCCAGCAGTTCCACCTACGGACTAGCGGGGAATGAGCAGTTCTTC
CASSSTYGLAGNEQFF
>TRBJ2-3|TRBV5-4|-|-
TGTGCCATTAAGCAGGTCTACACAGATACGCAGTATTTT
CAIKQVYTDTQYF
>TRBJ1-1|TRBV19|-|TRBD1
TGTGCCAGTAGTATTGACAGGGGGACTGAAGCTTTCTTT
CASSIDRGTEAFF
>TRBJ1-2|TRBV18|few|-
TGTGCCAGCTCACCATCGGACCCCAGATGGGAGGGCTACACCTTC
CASSPSDPRWEGYTF
>TRBJ1-3|TRBV9|-|TRBD1
TGTGCCAGCAGCGAAGCCGGGACAGGGAGTTTCTCTGGAAACACCATATATTTT
CASSEAGTGSFSGNTIYF
>TRBJ1-5|TRBV24-1|-|-
TGTGCCACCAGTGACAGACAGTCCAATCAGCCCCAGCATTTT
CATSDRQSNQPQHF
>TRBJ1-2|TRBV9|-|TRBD1
TGTGCCAGCAGCGTAGGGTTAACTCGCAGGGGGTATGGCCACACCTTC
CASSVGLTRRGYGHTF
>TRBJ1-2|TRBV28|-|-
TGTGCCAGCATGGCAAACTATGGCTACACCTTC
CASMANYGYTF
>TRBJ2-1|TRBV11-3|-|-
TGTGCCAGCAGCTTAGGTTTGGTGCGGGGTTCCCCCGATGAGCAGTTCTTC
CASSLGLVRGSPDEQFF
>TRBJ1-2|TRBV5-8|few|-
TGTGCCAGCAGCTTGGTTTGGCCTTATGGCTACACCTTC
CASSLVWPYGYTF
>TRBJ1-3|TRBV5-6|-|TRBD1
TGTGCCAGCACCTTGGGACAGGGGGCGCCGGGAAACACCATATATTTT
CASTLGQGAPGNTIYF
>TRBJ1-5|TRBV7-2|few|-
TGTGCCAGCAGCTTAGAGGCCGGGTCGAGGCAGCCCCAGCATTTT
CASSLEAGSRQPQHF
>TRBJ1-1|TRBV5-4|-|TRBD1
TGTGCCAGCAGCTTACCGTCGGACAGGGTCACTGAAGCTTTCTTT
CASSLPSDRVTEAFF